The next 30 T cell receptor beta chains were all read from a single sample in a study of cytomegalovirus exposure and HLA in healthy donors. Researchers ran the PCR with 60 Vbeta and 13 Jbeta primers. The table came from immunoSEQ multiplex PCR; TCRdb's copy has only in-frame clones and leaves some out. Of about 180,000 clones listed, over 75% were seen once; the top ten hold 1%. The sequencing input was PBMCs. These receptors came from a woman in her forties or fifties in good health and CMV-seropositive.

This chain links TRBV29-1 with TRBJ2-3; 8 bases are a match to TRBD1. Trimming at V came to 0 bases and at J to 2 bases, leaving 16 bases not matched to a gene. The V gene's germline CDR1 is SQVTM and CDR2 ANQGSEA. The CDR3 spans 19 residues. The CDR3 loop is CSVEDFGQGSKGITDTQYF. CDR3 nucleotide sequence: TGCAGCGTTGAAGATTTCGGACAGGGTTCAAAGGGGATCACAGATACGCAGTATTTT.

The rearrangement uses TRBV5-1 and TRBJ2-3, with D possibly matching TRBD2 (6 bases). The CDR3 length is 15 residues. Per germline, CDR1 SGHRS and CDR2 YFSETQ. The V end lost 4 bases, the J end lost 1 base, and 13 bases lay between the germline ends. The CDR3 spells CASSGGRYGTDTQYF. DNA for the CDR3: TGCGCCAGCAGCGGGGGGAGATATGGCACAGATACGCAGTATTTT.

The genes are TRBV6-5 and TRBJ1-1; no reliable D call. The V end was cut by 2 bases, the J end by 1 base, with 5 bases between. The CDR3 is made up of 13 amino acids. Germline values: CDR1 MNHEY, CDR2 SVGAGI. CDR3 nucleotide sequence: TGTGCCAGCAGTTACACAACGAACACTGAAGCTTTCTTT. Translation gives CASSYTTNTEAFF.

This clone was seen a single time. The chain carries TRBV4-2 and TRBJ2-7, with 7 bases lining up with TRBD2. J lost 0 bases, V lost 1 base, and 3 bases had no gene match. Germline-derived CDR1 and CDR2 are LGHNA and YNFKEQ. The CDR3 covers 15 residues. The CDR3 protein is CASSQGLAVSYEQYF. CDR3 nucleotides: TGTGCCAGCAGCCAAGGCCTAGCGGTCTCCTACGAGCAGTACTTC.

The V and J genes are TRBV7-9 and TRBJ2-1, with a weak D call TRBD1 (6 bases). V dropped 5 bases and J dropped 6 bases, with 17 bases sitting between them. CDR1 and CDR2 from the germline V gene are SEHNR and FQNEAQ (reference sequence). This CDR3 region has 15 residues. CDR3 sequence reads: CASSRRDKTFNEQFF. CDR3 nucleotides: TGTGCCAGCAGCCGCCGGGACAAGACCTTCAATGAGCAGTTCTTC.

The V gene is TRBV5-6, the J gene TRBJ1-4; D is perhaps TRBD1 (6 bases). Germline V CDR1 and CDR2: SGHDT, YYEEEE. The CDR3 covers 15 residues. Trimming took off 2 bases at V and 3 bases at J, with 11 bases between the two ends. DNA for the CDR3: TGTGCCAGCAGCTTCCGAGGGGGAGCTAATGAAAAACTGTTTTTT. Amino acid sequence: CASSFRGGANEKLFF.

The V call is TRBV7-2, the J call TRBJ2-7, with D possibly being TRBD2 (6 bases). Germline CDR1 is SGHTA and CDR2 is FQGNSA. CDR3 length equals 13 residues. Trimming pared 5 bases from V and 4 bases from J, leaving 12 bases between. The CDR3: CASSPGGKYEQYF. CDR3 DNA sequence: TGTGCCAGCAGCCCCGGGGGAAAATACGAGCAGTACTTC.

J is TRBJ2-5 and V is TRBV15; the D is unclear. The CDR3 totals 14 residues. CDR1 and CDR2 from the germline V gene are LNHNV and YYDKDF (reference sequence). V lost 0 bases and J 1 base, leaving 6 bases between the germline ends. CDR3 loop: CATSRDEAQETQYF. For the CDR3, the DNA is TGTGCCACCAGCAGAGATGAGGCCCAAGAGACCCAGTACTTC.

As DNA, the CDR3 is TGTGCCAGCAGTTACGGGACTAGCGGGTTCCAAGAGACCCAGTACTTC. This codes for CASSYGTSGFQETQYF. V gene TRBV28 combines with J gene TRBJ2-5; 12 nucleotides match TRBD2. CDR3 length equals 16 residues. Germline assignment: CDR1 MDHEN and CDR2 SYDVKM. V shed 4 bases, J shed 1 base, and the junction held 4 bases outside the gene matches.

The rearrangement uses TRBV4-2 and TRBJ2-5; 10 nucleotides match TRBD2. CDR1 and CDR2 (germline): LGHNA, YNFKEQ. The V segment lost 2 bases and the J segment 5 bases; nucleotides outside the gene matches: 8. The CDR3 is made up of 16 amino acids. CDR3 in DNA: TGTGCCAGCAGCCAACGAAGACTAGCGGGTATTGAGACCCAGTACTTC. Translating it yields CASSQRRLAGIETQYF.

This chain links TRBV27 with TRBJ2-3; the D gene is possibly TRBD2 (5 bases). The germline gives CDR1 MNHEY, CDR2 SMNVEV (reference sequence). CDR3 size: 14 residues. Between the trimmed V and J ends, which lost 3 bases and 1 base, there was a span of 8 bases. For the CDR3, the DNA is TGTGCCAGCAGTTTCCACGGGGGCACAGATACGCAGTATTTT. This sequence encodes CASSFHGGTDTQYF.

The V call is TRBV6-6, the J call TRBJ2-3, with D unclear. Trimming removed 5 bases from V and 6 bases from J, with 9 bases in between. Per the germline V gene, CDR1 is MNHNY and CDR2 is SVGAGI (reference sequence). The CDR3 is made up of 12 amino acids. The CDR3 reads CASSTLDDTQYF. CDR3 in DNA: TGTGCCAGCAGTACCCTAGATGATACGCAGTATTTT.

The CDR3 coding sequence is TGCGCCAGCAGCCAAGATAGGGACTCATCAGATACGCAGTATTTT. It specifies CASSQDRDSSDTQYF. This chain uses TRBV4-1 with TRBJ2-3; tentatively, D is TRBD2 (6 bases). The CDR3 is made up of 15 amino acids. Trimming removed 0 bases from V and 4 bases from J, with 11 bases in between. The germline V gene encodes CDR1 MGHRA and CDR2 YSYEKL.

The chain has TRBV5-5 and TRBJ2-7, with D possibly being TRBD1 (5 bases). This CDR3 region has 16 residues. Germline CDR1 SGHKS, CDR2 YYEKEE (reference sequence). Trimming removed 0 bases from V and 3 bases from J, with 16 bases in between. The CDR3 DNA reads as TGTGCCAGCAGCTTGGTAGGGCAGGACAACCGCTACGAGCAGTACTTC. Its translation is CASSLVGQDNRYEQYF.

The V call is TRBV18, the J call TRBJ1-2; tentative D call: TRBD1 (5 bases). The CDR3 has 15 amino acids. The germline V and J ends were trimmed by 2 bases and 7 bases, with 17 bases remaining between them. Germline V gene data show CDR1 as KGHSH and CDR2 as LQKENI. CDR3 nucleotide sequence: TGTGCCAGCTCACCAACACCGGACAAAGATCGTGGCTACACCTTC. Translating it yields CASSPTPDKDRGYTF.

The chain carries TRBV19 and TRBJ1-2; 10 bases map to TRBD1. The CDR3 is made up of 13 amino acids. Germline V gene data show CDR1 as LNHDA and CDR2 as SQIVND (reference sequence). Trimming at V came to 5 bases and at J to 7 bases, leaving 4 bases not matched to a gene. This CDR3 is CASSPGTGAGYTF. CDR3 nucleotide sequence: TGTGCCAGTAGTCCTGGGACAGGGGCTGGCTACACCTTC.

The rearrangement links TRBV18 to TRBJ1-1, with 8 positions matching TRBD1. Germline-derived CDR1 and CDR2 are KGHSH and LQKENI. V lost 5 bases, J lost 0 bases, and 8 bases stayed unmatched. This CDR3 region has 16 residues. The CDR3 DNA follows: TGTGCCAGCTCATCAGACAGGGGTAGAGTGAACACTGAAGCTTTCTTT. This gives the protein CASSSDRGRVNTEAFF.

This sequence joins TRBV11-3 and TRBJ2-3; 12 bases agree with TRBD1. This CDR3 contains 16 residues. The ends lost 5 bases at V and 5 bases at J; junction bases unmatched: 8. Germline CDR1 and CDR2: SGHNT and YENEEA. CDR3 sequence reads: CASSLTGTGGLDTQYF. Here the CDR3 DNA reads TGTGCCAGCAGCCTCACCGGGACAGGGGGCTTAGATACGCAGTATTTT.

The chain couples TRBV9 to TRBJ2-1; 8 nucleotides line up with TRBD1. With V trimmed by 4 bases and J by 1 base, 10 bases remained unmatched. CDR3 length: 17 residues. Germline V gene lookup returns CDR1 SGDLS and CDR2 YYNGEE. The CDR3 DNA reads TGTGCCAGCAGCTCGGTTCCCCAGGGGGCTTCCTACAATGAGCAGTTCTTC. It encodes CASSSVPQGASYNEQFF.

The chain has TRBV5-6 and TRBJ1-2; 9 positions agree with TRBD1. Trimming took 7 bases from V and 6 from J; bases not matched to a gene: 10. This CDR3 has 14 amino acids. Germline CDR1 is SGHDT and CDR2 is YYEEEE. The CDR3 is CASSLPTGGDGYTF. In DNA, the CDR3 is TGTGCCAGCTCCTTGCCCACAGGGGGCGATGGCTACACCTTC.

The genes are TRBV7-2 and TRBJ2-7, with a tentative D call TRBD1 (6 bases). The CDR3 is made up of 16 amino acids. Germline lookup yields CDR1 SGHTA and CDR2 FQGNSA. V was cut by 5 bases and J by 1 base, with 18 bases left in between. This chain's CDR3 is CASSPNPAGASYEQYF. The CDR3 DNA follows: TGTGCCAGCAGCCCAAACCCGGCAGGGGCATCCTACGAGCAGTACTTC.

This sequence joins TRBV7-9 and TRBJ1-5; no reliable D call. The CDR3 runs to 13 residues. Germline V gives CDR1 SEHNR, CDR2 FQNEAQ (reference sequence). The V end was cut by 6 bases, the J end by 6 bases, with 12 bases between. This CDR3 reads CASSTPRGQPQHF. The CDR3 bases are TGTGCCAGCAGTACTCCGCGAGGTCAGCCCCAGCATTTT.

This chain uses TRBV9 with TRBJ1-1; the match to TRBD1 covers 10 bases. CDR3 size: 14 residues. The J segment lost 6 bases and the V segment lost 3 bases, leaving 5 bases of the junction unmatched. Looked up from germline, CDR1 is SGDLS and CDR2 is YYNGEE. This chain's CDR3 is CASSARQGASEAFF. The CDR3 DNA sequence: TGTGCCAGCAGCGCCCGACAGGGGGCTTCTGAAGCTTTCTTT. Complete variable domain (other parts from reference TRBV9 and TRBJ1-1): DSGVTQTPKHLITATGQRVTLRCSPRSGDLSVYWYQQSLDQGLQFLIQYYNGEERAKGNILERFSAQQFPDLHSELNLSSLELGDSALYFCASSARQGASEAFFGQGTRLTVV.

The chain links TRBV6-1 to TRBJ1-6; unclear D gene. The CDR3 is made up of 13 amino acids. Per germline, CDR1 MNHNS and CDR2 SASEGT. With 5 bases removed from V and 9 bases from J, the gap between germline ends came to 11 bases. The CDR3 nucleotides read TGTGCCAGCAGTTTTGGCTTCTCTTCACCCCTCCACTTT. Its translation is CASSFGFSSPLHF.

CDR3 in DNA: TGTGCCAGCAGTCCGGACAGGGGGCATGGCTACACCTTC. As protein: CASSPDRGHGYTF. This chain joins TRBV6-5 and TRBJ1-2, with 11 bases identical to TRBD1. The V and J ends lost 5 bases and 6 bases, in that order; junction bases with no gene match: 2. Germline CDR1 is MNHEY and CDR2 is SVGAGI. The CDR3 runs 13 residues.

CDR3 sequence (DNA): TGTGCCAGCAGCTTACTGTCAGGGGGCACAGATACGCAGTATTTT. Translating it yields CASSLLSGGTDTQYF. The V call is TRBV11-3, the J call TRBJ2-3; D may be TRBD1 (6 bases). Germline assignment: CDR1 SGHNT and CDR2 YENEEA. The CDR3 contains 15 residues. V lost 2 bases and J 1 base, leaving 10 bases between the germline ends.

J is TRBJ1-5 and V is TRBV27; TRBD1 aligns across 7 bases. The ends lost 8 bases at V and 6 bases at J; junction bases unmatched: 13. The CDR3 spans 15 residues. Germline values: CDR1 MNHEY, CDR2 SMNVEV (reference sequence). CDR3 protein: CASASGTPGGQPQHF. DNA of the CDR3: TGTGCCAGCGCGTCCGGGACACCAGGGGGTCAGCCCCAGCATTTT.

The rearrangement links TRBV9 to TRBJ2-2; D possibly corresponds to TRBD2 (6 bases). The germline gives CDR1 SGDLS, CDR2 YYNGEE. This CDR3 contains 16 residues. The V end was cut by 2 bases, the J end by 0 bases, with 11 bases between. The CDR3 is CASSVQAGANTGELFF. CDR3 DNA sequence: TGTGCCAGCAGCGTTCAAGCGGGCGCGAACACCGGGGAGCTGTTTTTT.

This chain joins TRBV5-1 and TRBJ2-7, with TRBD2 identical over 14 bases. There are 16 residues in the CDR3. Trimming removed 0 bases from V and 4 bases from J; junction bases left unmatched: 3. CDR1 and CDR2 from the germline V gene are SGHRS and YFSETQ. The CDR3 nucleotides read TGCGCCAGCAGCTTGGGAGGGACTAGCGGGAGTTACGAGCAGTACTTC. Its protein product is CASSLGGTSGSYEQYF.

This clone was seen just once. The chain employs TRBV27 and TRBJ1-4; 7 bases agree with TRBD1. Germline CDR1 reads MNHEY; CDR2 reads SMNVEV (reference sequence). Losses at the gene ends were 5 bases for V and 7 bases for J; bases not matched to a gene: 7. CDR3 length: 14 amino acids. The CDR3 spells CASSRTGPGEKLFF. Written as DNA, the CDR3 is TGTGCCAGCAGTCGGACAGGCCCCGGTGAAAAACTGTTTTTT.